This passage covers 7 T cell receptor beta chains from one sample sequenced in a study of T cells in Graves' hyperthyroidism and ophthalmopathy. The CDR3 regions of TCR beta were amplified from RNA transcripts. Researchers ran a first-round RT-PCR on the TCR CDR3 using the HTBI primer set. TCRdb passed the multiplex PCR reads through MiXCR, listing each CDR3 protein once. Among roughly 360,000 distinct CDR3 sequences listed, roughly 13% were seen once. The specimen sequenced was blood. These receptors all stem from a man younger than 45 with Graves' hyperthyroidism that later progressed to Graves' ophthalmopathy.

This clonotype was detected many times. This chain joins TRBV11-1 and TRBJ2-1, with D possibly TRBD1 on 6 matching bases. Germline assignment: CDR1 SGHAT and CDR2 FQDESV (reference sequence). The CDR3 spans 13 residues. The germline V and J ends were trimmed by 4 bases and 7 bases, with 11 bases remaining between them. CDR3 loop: CASSSDRHNEQFF. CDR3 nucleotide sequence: TGTGCCAGCAGCTCGGACAGACATAATGAGCAGTTCTTC.

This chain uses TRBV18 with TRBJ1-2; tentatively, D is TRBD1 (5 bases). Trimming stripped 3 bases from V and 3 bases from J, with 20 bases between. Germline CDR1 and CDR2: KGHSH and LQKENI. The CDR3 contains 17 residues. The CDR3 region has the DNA TGTGCCAGCTCACCGGGGATGGGGGGATATACGGACTATGGCTACACCTTC. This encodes CASSPGMGGYTDYGYTF.

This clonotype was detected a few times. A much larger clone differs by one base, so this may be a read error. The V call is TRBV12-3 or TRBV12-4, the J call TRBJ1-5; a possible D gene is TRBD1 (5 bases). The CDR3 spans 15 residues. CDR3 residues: CASSPGRLLNLPQHF. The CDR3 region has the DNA TGTGCCAGCAGTCCGGGACGCCTTCTAAATCTGCCCCAGCATTTT.

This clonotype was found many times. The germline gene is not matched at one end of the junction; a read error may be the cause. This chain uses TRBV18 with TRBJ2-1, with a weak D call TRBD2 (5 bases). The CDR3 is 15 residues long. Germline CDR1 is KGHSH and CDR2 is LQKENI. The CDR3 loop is CASSPGSTSYSEQFF. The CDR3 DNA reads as TGTGCCAGCTCACCAGGGAGCACTTCCTACAGTGAGCAGTTCTTC.

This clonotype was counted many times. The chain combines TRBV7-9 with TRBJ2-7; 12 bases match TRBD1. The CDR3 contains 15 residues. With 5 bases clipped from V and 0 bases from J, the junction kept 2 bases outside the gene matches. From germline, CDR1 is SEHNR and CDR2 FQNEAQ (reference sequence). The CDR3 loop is CASSPGQGASYEQYF. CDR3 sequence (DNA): TGTGCCAGCAGCCCGGGACAGGGGGCCTCCTACGAGCAGTACTTC.

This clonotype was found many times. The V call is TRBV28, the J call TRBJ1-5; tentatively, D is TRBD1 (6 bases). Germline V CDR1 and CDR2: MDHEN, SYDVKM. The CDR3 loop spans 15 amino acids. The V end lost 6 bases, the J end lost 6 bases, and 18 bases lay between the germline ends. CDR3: CASSPIWGGTQPQHF. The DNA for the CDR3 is TGTGCCAGCAGCCCCATATGGGGGGGCACTCAGCCCCAGCATTTT. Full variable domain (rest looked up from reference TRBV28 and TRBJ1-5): DVKVTQSSRYLVKRTGEKVFLECVQDMDHENMFWYRQDPGLGLRLIYFSYDVKMKEKGDIPEGYSVSREKKERFSLILESASTNQTSMYLCASSPIWGGTQPQHFGDGTRLSIL.

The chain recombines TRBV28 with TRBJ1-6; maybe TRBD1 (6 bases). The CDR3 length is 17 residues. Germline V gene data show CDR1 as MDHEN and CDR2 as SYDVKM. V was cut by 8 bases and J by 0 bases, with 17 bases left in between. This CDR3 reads CASGGQGRDSYNSPLHF. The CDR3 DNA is TGTGCCAGCGGGGGGCAGGGAAGAGACTCCTATAATTCACCCCTCCACTTT. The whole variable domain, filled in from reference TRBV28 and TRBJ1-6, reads DVKVTQSSRYLVKRTGEKVFLECVQDMDHENMFWYRQDPGLGLRLIYFSYDVKMKEKGDIPEGYSVSREKKERFSLILESASTNQTSMYLCASGGQGRDSYNSPLHFGNGTRLTVT.